This TCR beta chain stems from a study of shared T cell receptors in the human thymus. Data came from immunoSEQ multiplex PCR; TCRdb stores just in-frame clones and leaves some out. Of more than 550,000 clones in the sample, about 89% were seen once. V gave up 6 bases and J gave up 3 bases; unmatched junction bases: 9. Germline V gene lookup returns CDR1 ENHRY and CDR2 SYGVKD. The CDR3 has 16 residues. These data were also filed under a second study, of human thymus T cells. In that study: Resections that were taken during corrective heart surgery supplied the thymus tissue. Thymic TCR repertoires of unrelated people reportedly overlapped highly.

The sample was thymocytes. The source of this sequence is a boy younger than two with a congenital heart defect. The genes are TRBV10-3 and TRBJ1-2; TRBD1 matches 11 bases. CDR3 residues: CAISGGTGGVYYGYTF. In DNA form, the CDR3 reads TGTGCCATCAGCGGCGGGACAGGGGGAGTCTACTATGGCTACACCTTC.